The 16 T cell receptor beta chains below all came from one sample that was sequenced in a study of T cell clones after liver transplantation. Sequenced by immunoSEQ multiplex PCR; TCRdb stores in-frame clones only, minus some. Counted here are 60,000 or so clones, 70% to 75% occurring once; the ten biggest clones make up roughly a tenth. The sample consisted of CD4+ T cells from blood, taken at the 22-month timepoint. The receptors here all came from a human patient who received a liver transplant. Some T cells may be transferred from the graft donor.

The chain combines TRBV19 with TRBJ2-3, with TRBD1 identical over 10 bases. Trimming cost V 4 bases and J 2 bases; bases outside gene matches: 6. This CDR3 spans 16 amino acids. Germline V CDR1 and CDR2: LNHDA, SQIVND (reference sequence). CDR3 loop: CASSTAGTGATDTQYF. The CDR3, as DNA: TGTGCCAGTAGTACCGCCGGGACAGGGGCCACAGATACGCAGTATTTT.

This chain uses TRBV2 with TRBJ1-6; D not resolved. Germline V gene lookup returns CDR1 SNHLY and CDR2 FYNNEI. Trimming removed 7 bases at V and 8 bases at J, with 9 bases between. This CDR3 contains 12 residues. CDR3 sequence (DNA): TGTGCCAGCAAAAGGGCAGATTCACCCCTCCACTTT. As protein: CASKRADSPLHF.

This clone was seen a few times. This rearrangement joins TRBV6-5 to TRBJ2-7, with D possibly TRBD1 on 6 matching bases. Germline CDR1 MNHEY, CDR2 SVGAGI. The CDR3 covers 13 residues. The V and J ends lost 2 bases and 6 bases respectively, with 11 bases between them. The CDR3 reads CASSYDRQGEQYF. The CDR3 DNA sequence: TGTGCCAGCAGTTACGACAGGCAAGGCGAGCAGTACTTC.

The rearrangement links TRBV14 to TRBJ2-5; TRBD2 might be the D (5 bases). This CDR3 region has 14 residues. The germline V and J ends were trimmed by 1 base and 9 bases, with 15 bases remaining between them. Germline-derived CDR1 and CDR2 are SGHDN and FVKESK. CDR3 in DNA: TGTGCCAGCAGCCAAGGCGCGGGCCGGTCGGCCCAGTACTTC. Its protein product is CASSQGAGRSAQYF.

The rearrangement links TRBV5-4 to TRBJ2-3; 7 bases fit TRBD2. CDR3 length: 16 residues. Losses at the gene ends were 4 bases for V and 1 base for J; bases not matched to a gene: 9. Germline V gene lookup returns CDR1 SGHNT and CDR2 YYREEE (reference sequence). CDR3 sequence: CASSPGGTAGTDTQYF. CDR3 coding DNA: TGTGCCAGCAGCCCGGGGGGTACCGCCGGCACAGATACGCAGTATTTT.

The rearrangement joins TRBV6-5 to TRBJ1-4; D call uncertain. Trimming removed 5 bases at V and 4 bases at J, with 2 bases between. The CDR3 length is 11 residues. Germline loops: CDR1 MNHEY, CDR2 SVGAGI. The CDR3, as DNA: TGTGCCAGCAGTAATAATGAAAAACTGTTTTTT. The encoded protein is CASSNNEKLFF.

CDR3: CASSLPGGPLSSYEQYF. DNA for the CDR3: TGCGCCAGCAGCCTTCCTGGGGGCCCTTTAAGCTCCTACGAGCAGTACTTC. The V and J genes are TRBV5-1 and TRBJ2-7; D perhaps matches TRBD1 (6 bases). V lost 4 bases to trimming and J lost 0 bases, with 20 bases between them. The germline CDR1 and CDR2 sequences are SGHRS and YFSETQ. The CDR3 runs to 17 residues.

The chain employs TRBV6-7 and TRBJ2-7; D may be TRBD1 (6 bases). TRBV6-7 is noted as an ORF with a role that remains uncertain. CDR3 size: 18 residues. V was cut by 0 bases and J by 0 bases, with 18 bases left in between. The CDR3 here is CASSYSPYTGTLSYEQYF. The CDR3 nucleotides read TGTGCCAGCAGTTACTCACCCTATACCGGGACACTCTCCTACGAGCAGTACTTC.

V is TRBV18 and J is TRBJ2-1, with TRBD2 matching over 7 bases. Unmatched junction bases numbered 14, after V lost 3 bases and J lost 6 bases. The CDR3 spans 17 residues. CDR1 and CDR2 (germline): KGHSH, LQKENI. The CDR3 loop reads CASSPVLRAGEGNEQFF. The DNA for the CDR3 is TGTGCCAGCTCACCGGTGCTCCGGGCGGGGGAAGGCAATGAGCAGTTCTTC.

The chain uses TRBV7-6 and TRBJ2-1, with TRBD1 matching over 9 bases. The ends lost 2 bases at V and 3 bases at J; junction bases unmatched: 5. CDR3 size: 16 residues. Looked up from germline, CDR1 is SGHVS and CDR2 is FNYEAQ. This CDR3 is CASSLSATGGYNEQFF. The CDR3, as DNA: TGTGCCAGCAGCTTAAGTGCGACAGGGGGCTACAATGAGCAGTTCTTC.

The chain links TRBV23-1 to TRBJ1-2; D ambiguous. TRBV23-1 carries the ORF label, with uncertain function. Trimming stripped 4 bases from V and 8 bases from J, with 17 bases between. This CDR3 contains 14 residues. The CDR3 coding sequence is TGCGCCAGCAGTCCTCCCCCTTCCGATCGAGGCTACACCTTC. Translation: CASSPPPSDRGYTF.

This clone has only one observation. This chain connects TRBV30 to TRBJ2-7; D gene uncertain. The length of the CDR3 is 12 residues. Looked up from germline, CDR1 is GTSNPN and CDR2 is SVGIG (reference sequence). V was trimmed by 4 bases and J by 2 bases, leaving 9 bases between them. The CDR3 region has the DNA TGTGCCTGGAATGTAGGACCCTACGAGCAGTACTTC. Protein sequence: CAWNVGPYEQYF.

This clone has a handful of counts. V gene TRBV6-5 combines with J gene TRBJ1-6, with D perhaps matching TRBD1 (5 bases). The CDR3 runs 14 residues. Germline V gene sequence: CDR1 MNHEY, CDR2 SVGAGI. Trimming removed 5 bases from V and 4 bases from J, with 9 bases in between. CDR3 sequence (DNA): TGTGCCAGCAGTACCCGGGGGTATAATTCACCCCTCCACTTT. It encodes CASSTRGYNSPLHF.

This chain links TRBV19 with TRBJ1-1, with no clear D. Trimming stripped 5 bases from V and 0 bases from J, with 4 bases between. The CDR3 has 12 residues. The V gene's germline CDR1 is LNHDA and CDR2 SQIVND (reference sequence). CDR3 nucleotide sequence: TGTGCCAGTAGTCATATGAACACTGAAGCTTTCTTT. This codes for CASSHMNTEAFF. Combining the CDR3 with reference TRBV19 and TRBJ1-1 gives the whole variable domain DGGITQSPKYLFRKEGQNVTLSCEQNLNHDAMYWYRQDPGQGLRLIYYSQIVNDFQKGDIAEGYSVSREKKESFPLTVTSAQKNPTAFYLCASSHMNTEAFFGQGTRLTVV.

J is TRBJ1-5 and V is TRBV28, with TRBD1 matching over 7 bases. Germline CDR1 and CDR2: MDHEN and SYDVKM. The CDR3 extends over 15 amino acids. V was clipped by 5 bases and J by 9 bases; unmatched bases: 13. DNA for the CDR3: TGTGCCAGCAGTCCGGGAGACAGGGACTTTCGGCCCCAGCATTTT. This translates into CASSPGDRDFRPQHF.

In this sample, this clone turned up once. The chain links TRBV19 to TRBJ2-7; 9 nucleotides match TRBD1. Germline lookup yields CDR1 LNHDA and CDR2 SQIVND (reference sequence). This CDR3 spans 15 amino acids. Germline trimming cut 7 bases from V and 3 bases from J; bases unmatched to any gene: 10. The CDR3 nucleotides read TGTGCCAGTACCTTTGGACAGGGGCTATACTACGAGCAGTACTTC. It encodes CASTFGQGLYYEQYF.